The subject of this entry is one T cell receptor (beta chain). These data are taken from a study of blood T cell repertoires in COVID-19. The overall study: PBMCs, B-cell-depleted T cells, or T cells provided the cDNA or gDNA that made up the material.

The CDR3 runs to 17 residues. V lost 5 bases to trimming and J lost 5 bases; unmatched junction nucleotides: 12. CDR1 and CDR2 (germline): MNHEY, SMNVEV (reference sequence). TCRdb's table, derived via immunoSEQ multiplex PCR, lists solely in-frame clones and lacks some. The repertoire holds around 160,000 clones, 93% seen once, with roughly 2.1% in the top ten. Material for sequencing was peripheral blood. The V gene is TRBV27, the J gene TRBJ1-1, with 12 bases aligning to TRBD1. The receptor was derived from a woman in her sixties with COVID-19, enrolled during active disease. The CDR3 nucleotides read TGTGCCAGCAGTAGGGGACAGGGGGCCAGAATATATACTGAAGCTTTCTTT. Protein sequence: CASSRGQGARIYTEAFF.